The TCR beta chain described here comes from a study of STAT3 mutations in large granular lymphocyte leukemia. On the study more broadly: More than half of T-LGLL patients received immunosuppressive therapy. Broader study findings: In T-cell large granular lymphocyte leukemia, about half of patients showed multiple immunodominant subclonotypes.

Comments on this clone: Its antigen remains unknown.

The germline V gene encodes CDR1 SGHAT and CDR2 FQNNGV. There are 16 residues in the CDR3. V lost 3 bases to trimming and J lost 0 bases, with 14 bases between them. Some 41,000 productive templates were obtained per sample on average. Using immunoSEQ multiplex PCR, the repertoire was profiled, and TCRdb retains in-frame clones only, with some absent. Of fewer than 20,000 clones listed, over 90% are singletons. Sequenced input: peripheral blood mononuclear cells. The J gene is TRBJ1-1, the V gene TRBV11-2; weak D call: TRBD1 (6 bases). This receptor was identified in a woman between 50 and 59 years old with T-cell large granular lymphocyte leukemia. Some clones in this sample may be carry-over from other donors' samples. CDR3 nucleotides: TGTGCCAGCAGCTTGCGGTGGGGACAAGTGAACACTGAAGCTTTCTTT. Protein: CASSLRWGQVNTEAFF.